A single sample gave rise to the 14 T cell receptor beta chains below, sequenced in a study of T cell responses to AZD1222 COVID-19 vaccine. Only in-frame clones appear in the TCRdb table, and some are missing; sequencing was by immunoSEQ multiplex PCR. The sample holds about 78,000 clones, about 90% seen once. Sequenced material: peripheral blood, taken on day 0 of AZD1222 vaccination. Receptors originate from an adult in good health.

This sequence joins TRBV12-3 or TRBV12-4 and TRBJ1-1; 7 bases align to TRBD1. V lost 6 bases and J lost 6; bases outside the gene matches: 4. The CDR3 totals 12 residues. The CDR3 sequence is CASRSDRAEAFF. Here the CDR3 DNA reads TGTGCCAGCAGGTCCGACAGGGCTGAAGCTTTCTTT.

The rearrangement links TRBV6-2 or TRBV6-3 to TRBJ1-6; D call uncertain. Germline-derived CDR1 and CDR2 are MNHEY and SVGEGT. The CDR3 contains 15 residues. Between the trimmed V and J ends, which lost 6 bases and 2 bases, there was a span of 11 bases. The CDR3 bases are TGTGCCAGCAGCCTGCCAAGCACCTATAATTCACCCCTCCACTTT. It yields the protein CASSLPSTYNSPLHF.

The chain recombines TRBV25-1 with TRBJ2-1; TRBD1 is a possible D gene (6 bases). V dropped 5 bases and J dropped 6 bases, with 14 bases sitting between them. Looked up from germline, CDR1 is MGHDK and CDR2 is SYGVNS. CDR3 length: 14 residues. The CDR3 spells CASSLTDSINEQFF. The CDR3 nucleotides are TGTGCCAGCAGTTTAACGGACAGTATCAATGAGCAGTTCTTC.

The chain has TRBV4-2 and TRBJ1-5; D not certain. The CDR3 sequence is 16 residues long. Germline CDR1 is LGHNA and CDR2 is YNFKEQ. V was pared by 0 bases and J by 5 bases, with 14 bases between. The CDR3: CASSQESHPGDQPQHF. DNA of the CDR3: TGTGCCAGCAGCCAAGAATCGCATCCTGGGGATCAGCCCCAGCATTTT.

This chain uses TRBV7-2 with TRBJ2-4; 8 bases match TRBD1. This CDR3 spans 16 amino acids. The J segment lost 0 bases and the V segment lost 4 bases, leaving 5 bases of the junction unmatched. The V gene's germline CDR1 is SGHTA and CDR2 FQGNSA. This CDR3 is CASSSTGGLAKNIQYF. The DNA for the CDR3 is TGTGCCAGCAGCTCCACAGGGGGTTTAGCCAAAAACATTCAGTACTTC.

The chain employs TRBV6-2 or TRBV6-3 and TRBJ1-5; no firm D call. Germline lookup yields CDR1 MNHEY and CDR2 SVGEGT. This CDR3 spans 15 amino acids. V lost 2 bases and J lost 2, with 10 bases in between. CDR3 in amino acids: CASSYESGGNQPQHF. Written as DNA, the CDR3 is TGTGCCAGCAGTTACGAGTCCGGGGGCAATCAGCCCCAGCATTTT.

The chain recombines TRBV11-2 with TRBJ1-3; D call uncertain. CDR3 length: 12 amino acids. Trimming left V 5 bases short and J 3 bases short, with 5 bases between. Germline loops: CDR1 SGHAT, CDR2 FQNNGV. As DNA, the CDR3 is TGTGCCAGCAGCGCCGTTGGAAACACCATATATTTT. This translates into CASSAVGNTIYF.

This chain joins TRBV5-4 and TRBJ1-2; 8 nucleotides agree with TRBD1. V was clipped by 0 bases and J by 5 bases; unmatched bases: 9. This CDR3 is built from 16 residues. The V gene's germline CDR1 is SGHNT and CDR2 YYREEE (reference sequence). The CDR3 loop reads CASSLEGRTGRYGYTF. The CDR3 bases are TGTGCCAGCAGCTTGGAAGGCCGGACAGGGCGTTATGGCTACACCTTC.

The chain uses TRBV5-1 and TRBJ2-1, with TRBD2 as a possible D gene (6 bases). Germline-derived CDR1 and CDR2 are SGHRS and YFSETQ. Trimming took off 1 base at V and 3 bases at J, with 14 bases between the two ends. The CDR3 sequence is 16 residues long. CDR3 bases: TGCGCCAGCAGCTTGCTAGCGTCGGAGCTCTACAATGAGCAGTTCTTC. As protein: CASSLLASELYNEQFF.

The chain couples TRBV18 to TRBJ1-5; 10 bases agree with TRBD1. Germline CDR1 and CDR2: KGHSH and LQKENI. The CDR3 spans 13 residues. V trimming: 11 bases; J trimming: 5 bases; junction bases outside the gene matches: 6. CDR3 region: CAAGQGGDQPQHF. The CDR3, as DNA: TGTGCCGCTGGACAGGGGGGAGATCAGCCCCAGCATTTT.

This clone showed up just a few times. The V call is TRBV7-7, the J call TRBJ1-5; TRBD1 might be the D (6 bases). CDR1 is SSHAT, CDR2 FNYEAQ, per germline (reference sequence). The V end was cut by 1 base, the J end by 7 bases, with 14 bases between. The CDR3 is 15 residues long. For the CDR3, the DNA is TGTGCCAGCAGCTTAGATATGGCAGGGGAACAGCCCCAGCATTTT. It is translated as CASSLDMAGEQPQHF.

J is TRBJ2-5 and V is TRBV5-1; D call uncertain. This CDR3 is built from 13 residues. Trimming shortened V by 2 bases and J by 4 bases, and 9 bases separated the two germline ends. Germline-derived CDR1 and CDR2 are SGHRS and YFSETQ. The CDR3 here is CASSLEFGETQYF. DNA of the CDR3: TGCGCCAGCAGCTTAGAATTTGGAGAGACCCAGTACTTC.

This clone was recorded a few times. The gene calls are TRBV12-3 or TRBV12-4 and TRBJ2-2, with D unclear. V was clipped by 5 bases and J by 5 bases, with 9 bases between them. The CDR3 contains 13 residues. The CDR3 coding sequence is TGTGCCAGCAGTCCTAGGCTTACCGGGGAGCTGTTTTTT. Residues: CASSPRLTGELFF.

The V call is TRBV10-1, the J call TRBJ1-4, with D uncertain. This CDR3 comprises 13 residues. Between the trimmed V and J ends, which lost 3 bases and 4 bases, there was a span of 6 bases. Germline V lookup: CDR1 WNHNN, CDR2 SYGVQD (reference sequence). The CDR3 is CASSDTGNEKLFF. The CDR3 DNA reads as TGCGCCAGCAGTGATACCGGTAATGAAAAACTGTTTTTT.